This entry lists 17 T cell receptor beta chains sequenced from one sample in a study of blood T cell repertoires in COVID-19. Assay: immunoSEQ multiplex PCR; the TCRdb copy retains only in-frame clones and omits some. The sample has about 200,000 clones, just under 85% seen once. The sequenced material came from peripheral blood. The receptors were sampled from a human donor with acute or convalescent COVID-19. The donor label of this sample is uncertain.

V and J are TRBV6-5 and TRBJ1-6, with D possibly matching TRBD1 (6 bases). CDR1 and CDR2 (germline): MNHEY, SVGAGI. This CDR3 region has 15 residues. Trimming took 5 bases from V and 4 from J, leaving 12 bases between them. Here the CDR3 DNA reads TGTGCCAGCAGTCCCTTTGGACAGTATAATTCACCCCTCCACTTT. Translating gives CASSPFGQYNSPLHF.

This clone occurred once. The CDR3 protein is CASSFGTGSPQHF. The CDR3 coding sequence is TGTGCCAGCAGCTTCGGGACAGGGAGCCCCCAGCATTTT. This chain uses TRBV7-3 with TRBJ1-5; 9 bases line up with TRBD1. The CDR3 has 13 amino acids. CDR1 SGHTA and CDR2 FQGTGA come from the germline V gene. The V segment lost 3 bases and the J segment 10 bases; nucleotides outside the gene matches: 4.

CDR3 region: CASGLETWTSGPLQFF. CDR3 nucleotide sequence: TGTGCTAGTGGTTTGGAGACATGGACTAGCGGGCCGTTACAGTTCTTC. This chain uses TRBV12-5 with TRBJ2-1, with 11 bases aligning to TRBD2. The CDR3 spans 16 residues. V lost 1 base, J lost 13 bases, and 12 bases stayed unmatched. The germline V gene has CDR1 LGHNT and CDR2 FRNRAP. Full variable domain (remainder filled in from reference TRBV12-5 and TRBJ2-1): DARVTQTPRHKVTEMGQEVTMRCQPILGHNTVFWYRQTMMQGLELLAYFRNRAPLDDSGMPKDRFSAEMPDATLATLKIQPSEPRDSAVYFCASGLETWTSGPLQFFGPGTRLTVL.

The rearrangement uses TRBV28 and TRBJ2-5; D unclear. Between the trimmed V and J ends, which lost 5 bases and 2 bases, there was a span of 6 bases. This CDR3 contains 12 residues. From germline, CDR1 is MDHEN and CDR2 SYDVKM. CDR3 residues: CASSPLQETQYF. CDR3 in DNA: TGTGCCAGCAGTCCCCTTCAAGAGACCCAGTACTTC.

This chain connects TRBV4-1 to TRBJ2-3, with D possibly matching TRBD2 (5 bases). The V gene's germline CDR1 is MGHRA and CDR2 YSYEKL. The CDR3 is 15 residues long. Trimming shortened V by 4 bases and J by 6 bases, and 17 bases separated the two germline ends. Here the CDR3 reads CASSLIGLGVDTQYF. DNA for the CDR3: TGCGCCAGCAGCCTAATTGGACTTGGGGTGGATACGCAGTATTTT.

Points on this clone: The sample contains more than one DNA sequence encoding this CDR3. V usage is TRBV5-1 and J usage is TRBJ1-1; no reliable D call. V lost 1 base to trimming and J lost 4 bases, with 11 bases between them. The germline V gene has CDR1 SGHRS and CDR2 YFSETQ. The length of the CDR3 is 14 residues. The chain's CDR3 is CASSLPGEATEAFF. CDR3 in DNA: TGCGCCAGCAGCTTGCCCGGGGAAGCCACTGAAGCTTTCTTT.

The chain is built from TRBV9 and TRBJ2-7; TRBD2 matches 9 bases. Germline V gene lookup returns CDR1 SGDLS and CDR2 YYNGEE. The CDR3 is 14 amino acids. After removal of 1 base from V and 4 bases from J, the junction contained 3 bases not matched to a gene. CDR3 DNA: TGTGCCAGCAGCGTATCTAGCGGGAATTACGAGCAGTACTTC. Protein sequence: CASSVSSGNYEQYF.

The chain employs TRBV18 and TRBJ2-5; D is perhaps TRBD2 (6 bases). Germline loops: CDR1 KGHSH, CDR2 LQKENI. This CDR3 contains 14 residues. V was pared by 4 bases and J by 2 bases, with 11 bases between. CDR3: CASSRFGSQETQYF. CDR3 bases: TGTGCCAGCTCACGATTCGGGAGTCAAGAGACCCAGTACTTC.

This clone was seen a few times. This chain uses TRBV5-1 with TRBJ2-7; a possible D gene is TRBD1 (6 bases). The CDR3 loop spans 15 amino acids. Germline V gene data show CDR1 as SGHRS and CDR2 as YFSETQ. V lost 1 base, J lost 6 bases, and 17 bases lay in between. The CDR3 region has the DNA TGCGCCAGCAGCTTGTTAGGGGGAGAAAATAGCGAGCAGTACTTC. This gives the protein CASSLLGGENSEQYF.

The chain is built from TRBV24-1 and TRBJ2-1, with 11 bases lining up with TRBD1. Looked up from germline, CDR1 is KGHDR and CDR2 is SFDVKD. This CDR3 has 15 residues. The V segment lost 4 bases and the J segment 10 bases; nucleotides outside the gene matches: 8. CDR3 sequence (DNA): TGTGCCACCAGTGAACGTGGGACAGGGGGGGACGAGCAGTTCTTC. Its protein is CATSERGTGGDEQFF.

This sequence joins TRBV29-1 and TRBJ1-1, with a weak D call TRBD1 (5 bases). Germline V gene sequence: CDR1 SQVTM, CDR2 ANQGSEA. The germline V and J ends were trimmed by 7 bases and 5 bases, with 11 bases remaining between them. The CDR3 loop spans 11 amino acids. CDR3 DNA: TGCAGCGGACGACAGTCTACTGAAGCTTTCTTT. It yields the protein CSGRQSTEAFF.

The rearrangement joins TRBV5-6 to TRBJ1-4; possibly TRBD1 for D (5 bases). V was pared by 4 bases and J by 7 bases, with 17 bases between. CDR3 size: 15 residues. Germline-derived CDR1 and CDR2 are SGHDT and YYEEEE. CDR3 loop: CASSNIGQGGEKLFF. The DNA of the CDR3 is TGTGCCAGCAGCAACATCGGCCAGGGAGGTGAAAAACTGTTTTTT. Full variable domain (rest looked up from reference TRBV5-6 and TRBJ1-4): DAGVTQSPTHLIKTRGQQVTLRCSPKSGHDTVSWYQQALGQGPQFIFQYYEEEERQRGNFPDRFSGHQFPNYSSELNVNALLLGDSALYLCASSNIGQGGEKLFFGSGTQLSVL.

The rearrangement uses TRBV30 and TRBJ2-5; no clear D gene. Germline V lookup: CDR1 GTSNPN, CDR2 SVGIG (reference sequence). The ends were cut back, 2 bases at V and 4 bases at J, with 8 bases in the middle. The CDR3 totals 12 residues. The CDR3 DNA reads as TGTGCCTGGAGTAGAGCGAGAGAGACCCAGTACTTC. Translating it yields CAWSRARETQYF.

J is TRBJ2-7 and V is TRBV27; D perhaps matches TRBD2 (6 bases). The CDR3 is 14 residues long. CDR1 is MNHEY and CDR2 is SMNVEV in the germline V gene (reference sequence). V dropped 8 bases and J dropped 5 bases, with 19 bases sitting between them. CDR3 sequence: CASGIRGVFDEQYF. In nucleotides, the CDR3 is TGTGCCAGCGGTATACGCGGGGTTTTTGACGAGCAGTACTTC.

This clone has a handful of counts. The CDR3 nucleotides are TGTGCCAGCAGCTTCCGACAGGGGACCACAGATACGCAGTATTTT. Its translation is CASSFRQGTTDTQYF. V usage is TRBV7-6 and J usage is TRBJ2-3; 8 bases map to TRBD1. Germline V gene lookup returns CDR1 SGHVS and CDR2 FNYEAQ. CDR3 length: 15 residues. V lost 3 bases, J lost 2 bases, and 4 bases stayed unmatched.

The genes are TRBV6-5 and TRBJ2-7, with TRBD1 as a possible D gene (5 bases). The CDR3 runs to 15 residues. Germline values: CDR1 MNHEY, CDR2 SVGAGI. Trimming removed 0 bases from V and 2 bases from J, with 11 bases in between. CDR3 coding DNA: TGTGCCAGCAGTTACTCTGGGGCTTATACCTACGAGCAGTACTTC. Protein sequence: CASSYSGAYTYEQYF.

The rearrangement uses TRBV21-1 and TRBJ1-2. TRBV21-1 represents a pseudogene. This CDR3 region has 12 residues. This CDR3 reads CASSKRNYGYTF. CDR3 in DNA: TGTGCCAGCAGCAAACGGAACTATGGCTACACCTTC.